The 18 T cell receptor beta chains presented below share a single source sample, sequenced in a study of persistence of HIV-infected CD4 T cells. This was the immunoSEQ version 4 assay in survey mode. Repertoires were generated with immunoSEQ multiplex PCR, while TCRdb's copy carries only in-frame clones and drops some. There are 37,000 or so clones in the sample; approximately 88% occur only once, and about 1.3% lies in the top ten. No antigen is known for these receptors. Anti-CD3/anti-CD28 beads served as a nonspecific positive control stimulus. Sorting selected CD4+ T cells upregulating both CD40 ligand and CD69. Specimen: CD4+ T cells sorted from PBMCs after approximately 18-hour stimulation, collected from a patient who received antiretroviral therapy. All receptors derive from an adult man with HIV who was CMV-seropositive.

The genes are TRBV5-1 and TRBJ2-3, with D unresolved. The CDR3 runs 13 residues. Deletions cut 7 bases from V and 0 bases from J, with 9 bases between. Germline V CDR1 and CDR2: SGHRS, YFSETQ. The DNA of the CDR3 is TGCGCCAGCGGATTTGGGAGCACAGATACGCAGTATTTT. It is translated as CASGFGSTDTQYF. The variable domain in full, completed from reference TRBV5-1 and TRBJ2-3, reads KAGVTQTPRYLIKTRGQQVTLSCSPISGHRSVSWYQQTPGQGLQFLFEYFSETQRNKGNFPGRFSGRQFSNSRSEMNVSTLELGDSALYLCASGFGSTDTQYFGPGTRLTVL.

V is TRBV7-2 and J is TRBJ2-1; TRBD2 aligns across 7 bases. V dropped 1 base and J dropped 4; count of bases not matched to a gene: 7. Per germline, CDR1 SGHTA and CDR2 FQGNSA. The CDR3 length is 16 residues. The CDR3 sequence is CASSLGGSSGYNEQFF. The DNA for the CDR3 is TGTGCCAGCAGCTTAGGTGGTAGTAGCGGGTACAATGAGCAGTTCTTC. The complete variable domain, with remaining parts taken from reference TRBV7-2 and TRBJ2-1, reads GAGVSQSPSNKVTEKGKDVELRCDPISGHTALYWYRQSLGQGLEFLIYFQGNSAPDKSGLPSDRFSAERTGGSVSTLTIQRTQQEDSAVYLCASSLGGSSGYNEQFFGPGTRLTVL.

This chain joins TRBV4-1 and TRBJ1-2, with 9 bases lining up with TRBD1. The CDR3 sequence is 15 residues long. V lost 1 base, J lost 1 base, and 1 base stayed unmatched. From germline, CDR1 is MGHRA and CDR2 YSYEKL. The CDR3 sequence: CASSQGGQGNYGYTF. CDR3 bases: TGCGCCAGCAGCCAAGGGGGACAGGGTAACTATGGCTACACCTTC.

This clone occurred once. This sequence joins TRBV10-3 and TRBJ2-7, with a tentative D call TRBD1 (6 bases). The CDR3 length is 13 residues. V lost 6 bases and J 3 bases, leaving 12 bases between the germline ends. Germline loops: CDR1 ENHRY, CDR2 SYGVKD. The CDR3 reads CAIRTGQGYEQYF. The CDR3, as DNA: TGTGCCATCAGGACAGGTCAGGGCTACGAGCAGTACTTC.

The table lists this clone with a count of one. J is TRBJ1-3 and V is TRBV19; D call uncertain. Between the trimmed V and J ends, which lost 4 bases and 2 bases, there was a span of 3 bases. There are 12 residues in the CDR3. The germline CDR1 and CDR2 sequences are LNHDA and SQIVND (reference sequence). The CDR3 loop is CASSRAGNTIYF. The CDR3 nucleotides are TGTGCCAGTAGTAGAGCTGGAAACACCATATATTTT.

The V gene is TRBV10-3, the J gene TRBJ1-1; D uncertain. This CDR3 region has 15 residues. Looked up from germline, CDR1 is ENHRY and CDR2 is SYGVKD. The ends were cut back, 4 bases at V and 3 bases at J, with 15 bases in the middle. The CDR3: CAISVRPFGDTEAFF. The CDR3 region has the DNA TGTGCCATCAGTGTTAGGCCTTTCGGGGACACTGAAGCTTTCTTT.

CDR3 in amino acids: CASSPPGGGGNEQFF. Here the CDR3 DNA reads TGTGCCAGCAGCCCTCCGGGAGGAGGTGGCAATGAGCAGTTCTTC. The chain is built from TRBV7-2 and TRBJ2-1; TRBD2 agrees at 7 bases. Germline-derived CDR1 and CDR2 are SGHTA and FQGNSA. This CDR3 region has 15 residues. V lost 5 bases to trimming and J lost 6 bases; unmatched junction nucleotides: 10.

This clone was seen once. This chain uses TRBV10-1 with TRBJ2-4; 9 bases fit TRBD1. Trimming removed 3 bases from V and 6 bases from J; junction bases left unmatched: 6. The V gene's germline CDR1 is WNHNN and CDR2 SYGVQD (reference sequence). The CDR3 is 15 amino acids. CDR3 in amino acids: CASSDQGQGTNIQYF. The CDR3 DNA is TGCGCCAGCAGTGATCAAGGACAGGGGACAAACATTCAGTACTTC.

This chain uses TRBV28 with TRBJ1-1, with D possibly TRBD1 on 5 matching bases. Germline CDR1 and CDR2: MDHEN and SYDVKM. Trimming shortened V by 7 bases and J by 3 bases, and 9 bases separated the two germline ends. The CDR3 is made up of 12 amino acids. In nucleotides, the CDR3 is TGTGCCAGCACCCTGGGGCACACTGAAGCTTTCTTT. Translating gives CASTLGHTEAFF.

This chain uses TRBV6-5 with TRBJ2-5, with a weak D call TRBD1 (5 bases). Germline lookup yields CDR1 MNHEY and CDR2 SVGAGI. The CDR3 sequence is 14 residues long. V was clipped by 5 bases and J by 6 bases, with 16 bases between them. In nucleotides, the CDR3 is TGTGCCAGCAGTCCAGACAGTCTTAGGCAGACCCAGTACTTC. It codes for CASSPDSLRQTQYF.

This chain joins TRBV24-1 and TRBJ2-3; 8 nucleotides align to TRBD2. This CDR3 comprises 15 residues. Trimming removed 4 bases from V and 2 bases from J; junction bases left unmatched: 4. Germline V CDR1 and CDR2: KGHDR, SFDVKD. Here the CDR3 reads CATSDRGGPTDTQYF. The CDR3 DNA reads as TGTGCCACCAGTGACCGGGGGGGGCCCACAGATACGCAGTATTTT.

V and J are TRBV15 and TRBJ1-4; 7 bases align to TRBD1. CDR3 length: 17 residues. From germline, CDR1 is LNHNV and CDR2 YYDKDF (reference sequence). V lost 1 base, J lost 7 bases, and 12 bases stayed unmatched. The DNA for the CDR3 is TGTGCCACCAGCAGAGCCACCAGGGGGGGTTTCGGTGAAAAACTGTTTTTT. Protein: CATSRATRGGFGEKLFF.

CDR3 in amino acids: CASGDRGSVSPLHF. CDR3 DNA sequence: TGTGCCAGCGGGGACAGGGGTTCGGTTTCACCCCTCCACTTT. The chain couples TRBV2 to TRBJ1-6, with 10 bases fitting TRBD1. V lost 8 bases and J lost 9; bases outside the gene matches: 7. CDR3 length: 14 residues. The germline CDR1 and CDR2 sequences are SNHLY and FYNNEI.

This chain links TRBV18 with TRBJ1-3, with unresolved D. The V end was cut by 2 bases, the J end by 0 bases, with 11 bases between. The germline CDR1 and CDR2 sequences are KGHSH and LQKENI. This CDR3 is built from 16 residues. In DNA, the CDR3 is TGTGCCAGCTCACCAAATGGGCCGGACTCTGGAAACACCATATATTTT. It encodes CASSPNGPDSGNTIYF. Complete variable domain (other parts from reference TRBV18 and TRBJ1-3): NAGVMQNPRHLVRRRGQEARLRCSPMKGHSHVYWYRQLPEEGLKFMVYLQKENIIDESGMPKERFSAEFPKEGPSILRIQQVVRGDSAAYFCASSPNGPDSGNTIYFGEGSWLTVV.

V usage is TRBV3-1 (or the pseudogene TRBV3-2) and J usage is TRBJ1-1; D gene unclear. Trimming left V 1 base short and J 10 bases short, with 13 bases between. This CDR3 contains 13 residues. The germline V gene encodes CDR1 LGHDT and CDR2 YNNKEL (reference sequence). CDR3: CASSQGRQWTAFF. The CDR3 DNA follows: TGTGCCAGCAGCCAAGGTCGTCAGTGGACAGCTTTCTTT.

The chain couples TRBV30 to TRBJ1-1; D gene unclear. Germline V CDR1 and CDR2: GTSNPN, SVGIG (reference sequence). Between the trimmed V and J ends, which lost 3 bases and 0 bases, there was a span of 5 bases. The CDR3 spans 12 residues. The DNA for the CDR3 is TGTGCCTGGAGCTGGCTGAACACTGAAGCTTTCTTT. Its protein is CAWSWLNTEAFF.

V and J are TRBV29-1 and TRBJ2-3, with a tentative D call TRBD2 (6 bases). V was cut by 5 bases and J by 2 bases, with 17 bases left in between. The CDR3 totals 15 residues. CDR1 and CDR2 (germline): SQVTM, ANQGSEA. The CDR3 protein is CSVTGTPRDTDTQYF. Written as DNA, the CDR3 is TGCAGCGTTACCGGGACTCCAAGGGACACAGATACGCAGTATTTT.

The rearrangement links TRBV30 to TRBJ1-4, with D unclear. The germline gives CDR1 GTSNPN, CDR2 SVGIG (reference sequence). The CDR3 has 12 residues. V was shortened by 4 bases and J by 7 bases, with 10 bases between the two germline ends. CDR3 nucleotides: TGTGCCTGGAACGTGGGGAGTGAAAAACTGTTTTTT. It encodes CAWNVGSEKLFF. Full variable domain (remainder filled in from reference TRBV30 and TRBJ1-4): SQTIHQWPATLVQPVGSPLSLECTVEGTSNPNLYWYRQAAGRGLQLLFYSVGIGQISSEVPQNLSASRPQDRQFILSSKKLLLSDSGFYLCAWNVGSEKLFFGSGTQLSVL.